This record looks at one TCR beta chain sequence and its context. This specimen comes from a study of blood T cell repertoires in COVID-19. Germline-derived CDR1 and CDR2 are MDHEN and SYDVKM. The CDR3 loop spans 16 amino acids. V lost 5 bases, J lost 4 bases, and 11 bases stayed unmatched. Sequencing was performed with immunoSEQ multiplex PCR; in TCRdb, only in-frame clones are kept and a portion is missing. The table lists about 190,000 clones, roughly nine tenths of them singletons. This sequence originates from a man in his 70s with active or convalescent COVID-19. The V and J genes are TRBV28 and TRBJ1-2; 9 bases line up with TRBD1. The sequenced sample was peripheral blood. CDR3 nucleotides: TGTGCCAGCAGTGGTCCCGGGACAGGGTTTGGCTATGGCTACACCTTC. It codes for CASSGPGTGFGYGYTF.